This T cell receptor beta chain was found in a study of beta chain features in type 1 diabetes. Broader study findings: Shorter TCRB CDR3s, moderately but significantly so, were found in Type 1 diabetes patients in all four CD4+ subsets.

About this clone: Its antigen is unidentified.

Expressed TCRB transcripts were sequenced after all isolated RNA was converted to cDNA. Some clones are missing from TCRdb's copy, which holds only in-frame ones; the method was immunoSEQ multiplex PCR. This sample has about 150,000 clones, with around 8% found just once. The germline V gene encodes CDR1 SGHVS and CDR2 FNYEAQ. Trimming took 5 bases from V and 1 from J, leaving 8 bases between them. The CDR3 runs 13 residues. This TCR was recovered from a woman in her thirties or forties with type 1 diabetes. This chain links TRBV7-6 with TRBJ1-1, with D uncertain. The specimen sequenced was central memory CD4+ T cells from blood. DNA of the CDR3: TGTGCCAGCAGCCCTCGGGGGAACACTGAAGCTTTCTTT. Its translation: CASSPRGNTEAFF.